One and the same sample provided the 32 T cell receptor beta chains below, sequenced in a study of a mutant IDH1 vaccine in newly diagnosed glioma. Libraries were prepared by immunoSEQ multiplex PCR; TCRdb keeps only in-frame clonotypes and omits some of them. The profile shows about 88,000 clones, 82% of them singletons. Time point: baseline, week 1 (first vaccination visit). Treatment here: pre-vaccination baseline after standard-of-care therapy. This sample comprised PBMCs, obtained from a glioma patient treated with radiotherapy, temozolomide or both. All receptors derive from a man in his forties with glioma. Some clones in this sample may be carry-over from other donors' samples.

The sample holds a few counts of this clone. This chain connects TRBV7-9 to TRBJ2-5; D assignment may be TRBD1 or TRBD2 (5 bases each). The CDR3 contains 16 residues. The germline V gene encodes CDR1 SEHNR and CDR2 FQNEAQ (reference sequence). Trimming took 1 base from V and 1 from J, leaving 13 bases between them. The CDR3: CASSLGGAGRQETQYF. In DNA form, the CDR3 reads TGTGCCAGCAGCTTAGGAGGGGCAGGGCGCCAAGAGACCCAGTACTTC.

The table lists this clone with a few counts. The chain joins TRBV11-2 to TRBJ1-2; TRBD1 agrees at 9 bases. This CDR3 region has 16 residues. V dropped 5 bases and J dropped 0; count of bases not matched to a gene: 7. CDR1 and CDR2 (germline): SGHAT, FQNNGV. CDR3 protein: CASSPAGTGSNYGYTF. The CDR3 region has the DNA TGTGCCAGCAGCCCTGCCGGGACAGGGTCTAACTATGGCTACACCTTC.

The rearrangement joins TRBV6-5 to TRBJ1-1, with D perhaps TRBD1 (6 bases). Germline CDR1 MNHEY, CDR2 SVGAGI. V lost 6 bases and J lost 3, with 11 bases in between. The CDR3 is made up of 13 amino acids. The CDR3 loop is CASRSRGYTEAFF. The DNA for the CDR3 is TGTGCCAGCAGGTCCAGGGGATACACTGAAGCTTTCTTT.

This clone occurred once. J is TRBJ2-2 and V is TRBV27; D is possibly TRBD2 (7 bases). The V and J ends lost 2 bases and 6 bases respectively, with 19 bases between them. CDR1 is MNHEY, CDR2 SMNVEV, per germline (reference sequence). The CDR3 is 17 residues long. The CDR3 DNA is TGTGCCAGCAGTTTAGCGAGGGGGGGCGTATCGTCCGGGGAGCTGTTTTTT. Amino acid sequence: CASSLARGGVSSGELFF.

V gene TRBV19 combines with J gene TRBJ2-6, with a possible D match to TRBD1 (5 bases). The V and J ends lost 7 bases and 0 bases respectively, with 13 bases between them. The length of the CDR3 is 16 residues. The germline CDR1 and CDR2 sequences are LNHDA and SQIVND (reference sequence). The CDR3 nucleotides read TGTGCCAGTAACCCAGGGCTGACCTCTGGGGCCAACGTCCTGACTTTC. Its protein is CASNPGLTSGANVLTF. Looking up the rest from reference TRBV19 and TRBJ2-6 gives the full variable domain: DGGITQSPKYLFRKEGQNVTLSCEQNLNHDAMYWYRQDPGQGLRLIYYSQIVNDFQKGDIAEGYSVSREKKESFPLTVTSAQKNPTAFYLCASNPGLTSGANVLTFGAGSRLTVL.

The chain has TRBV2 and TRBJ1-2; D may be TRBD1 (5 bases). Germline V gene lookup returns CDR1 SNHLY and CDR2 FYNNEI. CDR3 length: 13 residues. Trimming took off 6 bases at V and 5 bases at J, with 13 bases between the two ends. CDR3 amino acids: CASRGRGLYGYTF. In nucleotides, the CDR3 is TGTGCCAGCAGGGGTAGGGGCCTATATGGCTACACCTTC. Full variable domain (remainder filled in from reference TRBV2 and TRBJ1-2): EPEVTQTPSHQVTQMGQEVILRCVPISNHLYFYWYRQILGQKVEFLVSFYNNEISEKSEIFDDQFSVERPDGSNFTLKIRSTKLEDSAMYFCASRGRGLYGYTFGSGTRLTVV.

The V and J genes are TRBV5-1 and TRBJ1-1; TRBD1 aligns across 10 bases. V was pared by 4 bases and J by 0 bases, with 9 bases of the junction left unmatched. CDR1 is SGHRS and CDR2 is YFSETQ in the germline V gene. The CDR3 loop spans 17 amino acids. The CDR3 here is CASSLAGTGVMNTEAFF. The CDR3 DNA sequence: TGCGCCAGCAGCCTAGCCGGGACAGGGGTTATGAACACTGAAGCTTTCTTT.

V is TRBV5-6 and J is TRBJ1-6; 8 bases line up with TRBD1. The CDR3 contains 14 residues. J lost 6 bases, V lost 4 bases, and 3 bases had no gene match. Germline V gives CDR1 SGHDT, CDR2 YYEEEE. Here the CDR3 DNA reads TGTGCCAGCAGCCCGGGACAGGCTAATTCACCCCTCCACTTT. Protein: CASSPGQANSPLHF.

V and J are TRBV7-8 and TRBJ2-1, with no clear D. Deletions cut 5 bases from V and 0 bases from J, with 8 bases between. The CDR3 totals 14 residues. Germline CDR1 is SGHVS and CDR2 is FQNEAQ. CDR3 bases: TGTGCCAGCAGCCATCATAGCTCCTACAATGAGCAGTTCTTC. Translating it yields CASSHHSSYNEQFF.

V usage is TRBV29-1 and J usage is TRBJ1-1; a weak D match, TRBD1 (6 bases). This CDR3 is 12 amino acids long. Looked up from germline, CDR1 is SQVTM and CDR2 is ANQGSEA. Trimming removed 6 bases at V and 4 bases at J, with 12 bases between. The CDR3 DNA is TGCAGCGTGTACAGGGAGAGCACTGAAGCTTTCTTT. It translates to CSVYRESTEAFF.

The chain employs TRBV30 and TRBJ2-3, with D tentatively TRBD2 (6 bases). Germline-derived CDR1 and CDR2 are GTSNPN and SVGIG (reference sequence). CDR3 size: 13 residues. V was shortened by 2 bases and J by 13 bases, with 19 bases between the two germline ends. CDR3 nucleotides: TGTGCCTGGAGTCCCCTTGAGGAGGGTCCGGAGTATTTT. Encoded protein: CAWSPLEEGPEYF. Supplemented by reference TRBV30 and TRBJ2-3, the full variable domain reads SQTIHQWPATLVQPVGSPLSLECTVEGTSNPNLYWYRQAAGRGLQLLFYSVGIGQISSEVPQNLSASRPQDRQFILSSKKLLLSDSGFYLCAWSPLEEGPEYFGPGTRLTVL.

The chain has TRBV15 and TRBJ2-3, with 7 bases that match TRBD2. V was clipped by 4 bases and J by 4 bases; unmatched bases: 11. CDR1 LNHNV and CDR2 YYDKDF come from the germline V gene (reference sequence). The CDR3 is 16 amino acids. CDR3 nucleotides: TGTGCCACCAGCAAACGACTAGCTGAGTGGTCAGATACGCAGTATTTT. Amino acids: CATSKRLAEWSDTQYF. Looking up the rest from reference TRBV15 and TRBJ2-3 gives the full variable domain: DAMVIQNPRYQVTQFGKPVTLSCSQTLNHNVMYWYQQKSSQAPKLLFHYYDKDFNNEADTPDNFQSRRPNTSFCFLDIRSPGLGDTAMYLCATSKRLAEWSDTQYFGPGTRLTVL.

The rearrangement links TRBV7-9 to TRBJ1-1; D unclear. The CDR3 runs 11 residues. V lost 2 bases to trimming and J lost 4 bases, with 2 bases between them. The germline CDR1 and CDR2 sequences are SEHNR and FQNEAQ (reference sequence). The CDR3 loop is CASSLSTEAFF. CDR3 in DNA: TGTGCCAGCAGCTTAAGCACTGAAGCTTTCTTT.

This CDR3 reads CASSLGQAQETQYF. CDR3 DNA sequence: TGCGCCAGCAGCTTGGGGCAGGCCCAAGAGACCCAGTACTTC. The V gene is TRBV5-1, the J gene TRBJ2-5, with D uncertain. Germline values: CDR1 SGHRS, CDR2 YFSETQ. V lost 0 bases and J lost 1, with 7 bases in between. The CDR3 extends over 14 amino acids.

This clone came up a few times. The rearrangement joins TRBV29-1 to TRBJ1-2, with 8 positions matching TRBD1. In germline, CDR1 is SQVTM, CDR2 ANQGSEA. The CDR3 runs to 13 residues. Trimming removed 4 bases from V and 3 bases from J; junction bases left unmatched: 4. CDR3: CSVAGGADYGYTF. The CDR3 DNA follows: TGCAGCGTTGCAGGGGGCGCGGACTATGGCTACACCTTC. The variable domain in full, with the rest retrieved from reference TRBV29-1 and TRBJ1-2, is SAVISQKPSRDICQRGTSLTIQCQVDSQVTMMFWYRQQPGQSLTLIATANQGSEATYESGFVIDKFPISRPNLTFSTLTVSNMSPEDSSIYLCSVAGGADYGYTFGSGTRLTVV.

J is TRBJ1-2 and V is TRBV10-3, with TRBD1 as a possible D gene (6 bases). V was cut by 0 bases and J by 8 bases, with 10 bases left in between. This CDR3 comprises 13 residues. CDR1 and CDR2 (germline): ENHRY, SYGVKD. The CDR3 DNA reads TGTGCCATCAGTGAGTCCGGGACATGGGGCTACACCTTC. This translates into CAISESGTWGYTF.

Written as DNA, the CDR3 is TGTGCCTGGAGGGACAGGGGTCGAGGGGAGACCCAGTACTTC. Its translation is CAWRDRGRGETQYF. This chain uses TRBV30 with TRBJ2-5; TRBD1 matches 9 bases. The CDR3 is made up of 14 amino acids. From germline, CDR1 is GTSNPN and CDR2 SVGIG (reference sequence). The V and J ends lost 3 bases and 5 bases, in that order; junction bases with no gene match: 7.

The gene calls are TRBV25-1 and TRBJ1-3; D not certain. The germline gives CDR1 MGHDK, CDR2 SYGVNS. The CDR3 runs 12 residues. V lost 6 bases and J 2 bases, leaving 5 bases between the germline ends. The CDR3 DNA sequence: TGTGCCAGCAGGAAGGCTGGAAACACCATATATTTT. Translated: CASRKAGNTIYF.

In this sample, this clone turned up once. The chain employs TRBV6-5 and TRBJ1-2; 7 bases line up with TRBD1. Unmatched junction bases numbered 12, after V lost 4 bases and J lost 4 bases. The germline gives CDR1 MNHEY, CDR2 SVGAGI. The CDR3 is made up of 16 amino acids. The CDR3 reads CASSLDPGTVAYGYTF. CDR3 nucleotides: TGTGCCAGCAGTTTAGACCCCGGGACAGTCGCCTATGGCTACACCTTC.

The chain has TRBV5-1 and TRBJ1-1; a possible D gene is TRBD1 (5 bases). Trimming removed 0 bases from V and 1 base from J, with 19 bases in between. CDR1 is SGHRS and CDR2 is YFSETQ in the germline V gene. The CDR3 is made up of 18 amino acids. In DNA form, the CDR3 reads TGCGCCAGCAGCTTGGTGGGCTTGCGAGAGGGGAGGAACACTGAAGCTTTCTTT. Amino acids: CASSLVGLREGRNTEAFF.

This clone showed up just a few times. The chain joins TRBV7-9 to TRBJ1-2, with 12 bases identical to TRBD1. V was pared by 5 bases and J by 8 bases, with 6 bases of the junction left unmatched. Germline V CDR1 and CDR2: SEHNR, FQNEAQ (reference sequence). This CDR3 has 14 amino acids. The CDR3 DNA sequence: TGTGCCAGCAGCCCAGGGACAGGGGGCGGCGGCTACACCTTC. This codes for CASSPGTGGGGYTF.

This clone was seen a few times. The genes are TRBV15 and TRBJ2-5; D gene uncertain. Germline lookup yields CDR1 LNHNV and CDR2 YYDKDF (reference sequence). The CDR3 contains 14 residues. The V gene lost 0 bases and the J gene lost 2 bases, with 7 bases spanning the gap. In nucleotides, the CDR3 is TGTGCCACCAGCAGAGAGGTAGGACAAGAGACCCAGTACTTC. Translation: CATSREVGQETQYF.

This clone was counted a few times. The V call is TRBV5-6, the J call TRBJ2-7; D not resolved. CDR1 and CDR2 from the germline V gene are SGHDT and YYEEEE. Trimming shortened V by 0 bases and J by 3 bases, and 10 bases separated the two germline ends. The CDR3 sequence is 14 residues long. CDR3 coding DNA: TGTGCCAGCAGCTTGGGAATGTCCCACTACGAGCAGTACTTC. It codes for CASSLGMSHYEQYF.

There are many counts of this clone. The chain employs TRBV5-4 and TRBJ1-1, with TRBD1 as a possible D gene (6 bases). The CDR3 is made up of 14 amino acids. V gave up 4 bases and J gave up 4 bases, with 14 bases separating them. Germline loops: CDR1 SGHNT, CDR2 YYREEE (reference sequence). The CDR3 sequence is CASSNNRDITEAFF. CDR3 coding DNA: TGTGCCAGCAGCAATAACAGGGATATCACTGAAGCTTTCTTT. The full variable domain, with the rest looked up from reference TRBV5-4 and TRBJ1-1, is ETGVTQSPTHLIKTRGQQVTLRCSSQSGHNTVSWYQQALGQGPQFIFQYYREEENGRGNFPPRFSGLQFPNYSSELNVNALELDDSALYLCASSNNRDITEAFFGQGTRLTVV.

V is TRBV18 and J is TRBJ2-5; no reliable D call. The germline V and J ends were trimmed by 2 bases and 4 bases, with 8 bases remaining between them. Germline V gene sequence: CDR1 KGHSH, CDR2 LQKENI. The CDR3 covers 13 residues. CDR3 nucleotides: TGTGCCAGCTCACCATCCGCTGGAGAGACCCAGTACTTC. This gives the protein CASSPSAGETQYF.

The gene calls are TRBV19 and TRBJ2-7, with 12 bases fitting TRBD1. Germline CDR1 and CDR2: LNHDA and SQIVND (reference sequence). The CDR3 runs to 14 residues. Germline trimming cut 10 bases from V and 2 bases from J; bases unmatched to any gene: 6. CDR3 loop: CATQRDRGPYEQYF. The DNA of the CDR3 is TGTGCCACTCAAAGGGACAGGGGGCCCTACGAGCAGTACTTC. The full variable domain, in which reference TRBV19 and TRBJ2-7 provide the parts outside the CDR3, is DGGITQSPKYLFRKEGQNVTLSCEQNLNHDAMYWYRQDPGQGLRLIYYSQIVNDFQKGDIAEGYSVSREKKESFPLTVTSAQKNPTAFYLCATQRDRGPYEQYFGPGTRLTVT.

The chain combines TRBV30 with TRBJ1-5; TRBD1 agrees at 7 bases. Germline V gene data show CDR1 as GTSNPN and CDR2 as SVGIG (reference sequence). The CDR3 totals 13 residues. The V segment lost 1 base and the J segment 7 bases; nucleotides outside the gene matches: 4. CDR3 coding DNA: TGTGCCTGGAGTGAGACCAGGGGGCAGCCCCAGCATTTT. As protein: CAWSETRGQPQHF.

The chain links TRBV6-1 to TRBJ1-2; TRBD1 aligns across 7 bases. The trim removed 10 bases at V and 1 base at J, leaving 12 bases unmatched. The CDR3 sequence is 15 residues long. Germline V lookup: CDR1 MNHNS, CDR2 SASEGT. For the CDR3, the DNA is TGTGCCACGAAACGGGACAGTGGGCTTAACTATGGCTACACCTTC. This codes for CATKRDSGLNYGYTF.

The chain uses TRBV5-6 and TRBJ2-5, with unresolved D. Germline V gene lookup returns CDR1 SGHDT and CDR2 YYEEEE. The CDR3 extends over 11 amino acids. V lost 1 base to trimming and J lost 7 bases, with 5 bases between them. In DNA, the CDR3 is TGTGCCAGCAGCTTGACAGCGACCCAGTACTTC. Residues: CASSLTATQYF.

In DNA, the CDR3 is TGCAGCGTCGTAGACCCTGGGGCTAGTGAAAAACTGTTTTTT. Translating it yields CSVVDPGASEKLFF. V gene TRBV29-1 combines with J gene TRBJ1-4; D perhaps matches TRBD1 (5 bases). Germline V gives CDR1 SQVTM, CDR2 ANQGSEA. Deletions cut 6 bases from V and 7 bases from J, with 18 bases between. The CDR3 is 14 amino acids. Filled out from reference TRBV29-1 and TRBJ1-4, the complete variable domain reads SAVISQKPSRDICQRGTSLTIQCQVDSQVTMMFWYRQQPGQSLTLIATANQGSEATYESGFVIDKFPISRPNLTFSTLTVSNMSPEDSSIYLCSVVDPGASEKLFFGSGTQLSVL.

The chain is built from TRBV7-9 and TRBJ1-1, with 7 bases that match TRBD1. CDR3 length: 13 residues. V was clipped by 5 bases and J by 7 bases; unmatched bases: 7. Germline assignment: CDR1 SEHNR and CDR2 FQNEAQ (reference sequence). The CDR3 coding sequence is TGTGCCAGCAGCCCGACAGGGATCAGTGAAGCTTTCTTT. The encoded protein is CASSPTGISEAFF.

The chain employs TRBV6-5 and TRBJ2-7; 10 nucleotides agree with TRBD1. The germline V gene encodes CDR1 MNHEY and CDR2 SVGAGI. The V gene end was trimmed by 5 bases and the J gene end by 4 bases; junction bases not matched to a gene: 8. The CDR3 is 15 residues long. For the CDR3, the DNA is TGTGCCAGCAGTGGGTCCGGGACAGGGGAGTACGAGCAGTACTTC. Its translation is CASSGSGTGEYEQYF.